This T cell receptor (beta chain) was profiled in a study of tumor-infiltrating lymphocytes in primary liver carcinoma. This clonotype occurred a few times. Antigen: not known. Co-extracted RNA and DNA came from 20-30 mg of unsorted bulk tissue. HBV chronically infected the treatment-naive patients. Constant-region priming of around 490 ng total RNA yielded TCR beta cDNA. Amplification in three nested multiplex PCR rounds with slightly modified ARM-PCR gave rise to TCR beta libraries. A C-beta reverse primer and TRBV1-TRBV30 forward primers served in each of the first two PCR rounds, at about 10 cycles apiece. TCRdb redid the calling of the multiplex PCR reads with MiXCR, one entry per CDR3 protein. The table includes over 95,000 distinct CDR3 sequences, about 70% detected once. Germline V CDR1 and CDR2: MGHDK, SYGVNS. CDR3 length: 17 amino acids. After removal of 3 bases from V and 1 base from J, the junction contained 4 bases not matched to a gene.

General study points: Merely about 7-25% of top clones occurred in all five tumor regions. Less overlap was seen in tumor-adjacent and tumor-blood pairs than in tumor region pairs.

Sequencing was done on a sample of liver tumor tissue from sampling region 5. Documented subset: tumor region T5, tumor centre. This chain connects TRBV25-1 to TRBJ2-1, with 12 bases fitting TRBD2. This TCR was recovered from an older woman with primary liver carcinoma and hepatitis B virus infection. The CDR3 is CASSDYLAGGSYNEQFF. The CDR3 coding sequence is TGTGCCAGCAGTGACTACCTAGCGGGAGGGTCCTACAATGAGCAGTTCTTC.